This T cell receptor (beta chain) was sequenced in a study of blood T cell repertoires in COVID-19. Study as a whole: Samples came from the United States, Italy and Spain, spanning acute and convalescent COVID-19. From T cells, B-cell-depleted T cells, or PBMCs came the material, which was cDNA or gDNA.

V lost 4 bases to trimming and J lost 4 bases; unmatched junction nucleotides: 7. This CDR3 has 15 amino acids. In germline, CDR1 is SGDLS, CDR2 YYNGEE. Study processing details: Researchers report that nucleated cell counts were estimated from reference gene primer amplification. Sequenced by immunoSEQ multiplex PCR; TCRdb stores in-frame clones only, minus some. From that table come the V and J calls and clone size; the DNA was used to work out D and trimming. This sample has around 370,000 clones, with around nine tenths found just once. Seattle patients were enrolled while actively infected and followed longitudinally. This clone was seen only once.

What was sequenced was peripheral blood. The rearrangement uses TRBV9 and TRBJ1-3; 8 positions agree with TRBD1. The receptor comes from a woman aged 70 to 79 with COVID-19, enrolled during active disease. CDR3 DNA sequence: TGTGCCAGCAGCCTCTCAGGGGGCCAGGGAAACACCATATATTTT. Its protein is CASSLSGGQGNTIYF.